This T cell receptor (beta chain) appears in the sequencing data of a study of beta chain features in type 1 diabetes. Overall study findings and caveats: Compared to healthy donors, patients appeared to have naive, central memory and Treg TCRB repertoires that were more alike.

It was via CD45RO/CCR7/CD25/CD127/CD95/CD27 that CD4+ naive, central memory, regulatory and stem cell-like memory cells were sorted. Every isolated RNA sample was fully reverse transcribed, so sequencing captured expressed TCRB transcripts. Generated by immunoSEQ multiplex PCR, the TCRdb table keeps only in-frame clones and is missing some. The table records about 900,000 clones, around a sixth of them present only once. For this clone: Its antigen is not identified.

The TCR comes from a young woman in good health. The specimen was naive CD4+ T cells from blood.

Here the CDR3 DNA reads TGCGCCAGCAGCCAAGACAGGGGCCAGGTCGGGACACGCGAGCAGTACTTC. Translation gives CASSQDRGQVGTREQYF. This chain connects TRBV4-3 to TRBJ2-7, with a possible D match to TRBD1 (6 bases). The V end lost 0 bases, the J end lost 6 bases, and 21 bases lay between the germline ends. CDR3 length: 17 residues. Looked up from germline, CDR1 is LGHNA and CDR2 is YSLEER.